This T cell receptor beta chain was sequenced for a study of PD-1 blockade in classical Hodgkin lymphoma (dated by TCRdb to 2018 to 2020). For the wider study: Nivolumab dosing was 3 mg/kg intravenously every 2 weeks, continuing until either disease progression or unacceptable toxicity. A peripheral blood immune signature of response to PD-1 blockade in classical Hodgkin lymphoma was defined using TCR beta sequencing and CyTOF.

The meaning of the sample's time point label: cycle 4 day 1 (C4D1), after 5 to 7 weeks of nivolumab. Every trial patient had relapsed following autologous stem cell transplantation, and prior brentuximab vedotin exposure was what differed among cohorts A, B and C. The trial cohort was composed of over 50 patients with relapsed/refractory classical Hodgkin lymphoma, for whom complete response, partial response or progressive disease was recorded as best overall response. Trial patients were treated with single-agent nivolumab in the multi-cohort phase II CheckMate 205 trial. An independent review committee assessed best overall response using the 2007 International Working Group response criteria. PBMCs from the trial were collected at three points: immediately before nivolumab initiation (C1D1), and during therapy at cycle 2 day 1 and cycle 4 day 1. Peripheral blood was collected in 8 mL Vacutainer Cell Preparation Tubes, from which PBMCs were isolated by centrifugation and then cryopreserved.

Genomic DNA was isolated using the Qiagen DNeasy kit from unsorted PBMCs as well as from negatively selected CD4+ and CD8+ fractions. Amplification of TCR beta CDR3 regions was done by immunoSEQ multiplex PCR with primers that anneal to V and J segments. Amplification bias was minimized using a synthetic immune receptor repertoire, and residual bias was removed computationally after sequencing. The study's processing was this. Custom Python scripts were used to quantify repertoire diversity as the Shannon entropy index. Unsorted, CD4+ and CD8+ repertoires were analyzed separately, except for combined analyses in which CD4+ and CD8+ sequences were merged in silico. Clonal expansion was defined as a frequency increase of at least 2-fold after treatment compared with C1D1, and clones undetected at baseline were assigned a pseudocount of 0.5. Clones with 0 or 1 copy at C1D1 were defined as singleton clones, while clones with 2 or more copies were defined as non-singleton clones. Clones expanded in unsorted samples were labelled as CD4+, CD8+ or unknown by matching protein sequences in sorted samples from the same patient. Wilcoxon tests on paired samples were used to test changes in diversity from C1D1 to C4D1. TCRdb mirrors the immuneACCESS table, restricted to in-frame sequences. Some clones are absent from its copies; in checked studies, under half trace to an unresolved V gene, and the reason for the others is unknown. D and trimming come from the DNA, and the V and J calls and clone size come from that table. The sample includes 40,000 to 45,000 clones, with 55% to 70% observed a single time. Approximately 2.6% of the sample belongs to the ten largest clones.

With respect to this clone: This clone's antigen is unknown. No base quality information exists; no much larger clone differs at one position.

What the study reported, not specific to this receptor: Lower diversity was seen in patients whose nivolumab began less than 1 year after ASCT, and these patients were left out of later analyses so that immune reconstitution would not confound the results. By C4D1, a significant rise was seen in CD4+ TCR diversity but not in CD8+ TCR diversity (p=0.0027 vs p=0.16), and the rise was most apparent among complete responders (p=0.02). The study was restricted to a single clinical trial cohort, and the causes of repertoire differences, possibly disease activity or prior therapy, were left undefined. Trial patients with a complete response had baseline diversity similar to that of newly diagnosed patients, while partial responders and progressors had significantly lower diversity. Baseline TCR diversity was reported as lower in newly diagnosed patients than in healthy donors, and lower still in relapsed/refractory patients.

This receptor was taken from a human donor with classical Hodgkin lymphoma. The specimen comprised peripheral blood mononuclear cells (PBMCs), sampled before the fourth cycle of nivolumab.

The bases read TGTGCCAGCAGCTTAGGGGGCGCTAATAATGAAAAACTGTTTTTT. Its protein reads: CASSLGGANNEKLFF. The V gene is TRBV11-2 and the J gene is TRBJ1-4; TRBD1 could be the D gene, as 5 bases match. From the cysteine through the phenylalanine, the CDR3 covers 15 amino acids. Only the CDR3 DNA is retained, 45 bases long and in frame from the first base. Deletion took 1 base off V and 4 bases off J, with a span of 10 bases between the germline ends. The germline V gene yields SGHAT for CDR1 and FQNNGV for CDR2.